This TCR beta chain was sequenced in a study of CD4 T cells in relation to SARS-CoV-2 and coronaviruses. Study summary: ViraFEST: approximately 10-day antigen culture of PBMCs, then TCR beta CDR3 sequencing. Study-wide points: No donor gave both pre-pandemic and post-infection samples.

The CDR3 loop spans 15 amino acids. V lost 6 bases, J lost 10 bases, and 12 bases stayed unmatched. Germline V CDR1 and CDR2: KGHSH, LQKENI. Libraries were prepared by immunoSEQ multiplex PCR; TCRdb keeps only in-frame clonotypes and omits some of them. The sample holds 25,000 to 30,000 clones; approximately 80% are singletons and the top ten take about 16%. This clone was counted once. Antigen: not known. The unexposed donors gave CD4+ T cells in about 2011-2018, prior to COVID-19. Isolation of CD4+ T cells took place after roughly nine days in culture. Unexposed-donor CD4+ T cells were probed with SARS-CoV-2 S/N and four cold-coronavirus spikes, cells permitting.

The chain employs TRBV18 and TRBJ2-1; 10 positions match TRBD2. Sequencing was done on a sample of CD4+ T cells from PBMCs, cultured in vitro. This sequence was found in a human donor in good health. The CDR3 sequence: CASSRALAGAAEQFF. The CDR3 DNA reads TGTGCCAGCTCTAGAGCGCTAGCGGGGGCGGCCGAGCAGTTCTTC.